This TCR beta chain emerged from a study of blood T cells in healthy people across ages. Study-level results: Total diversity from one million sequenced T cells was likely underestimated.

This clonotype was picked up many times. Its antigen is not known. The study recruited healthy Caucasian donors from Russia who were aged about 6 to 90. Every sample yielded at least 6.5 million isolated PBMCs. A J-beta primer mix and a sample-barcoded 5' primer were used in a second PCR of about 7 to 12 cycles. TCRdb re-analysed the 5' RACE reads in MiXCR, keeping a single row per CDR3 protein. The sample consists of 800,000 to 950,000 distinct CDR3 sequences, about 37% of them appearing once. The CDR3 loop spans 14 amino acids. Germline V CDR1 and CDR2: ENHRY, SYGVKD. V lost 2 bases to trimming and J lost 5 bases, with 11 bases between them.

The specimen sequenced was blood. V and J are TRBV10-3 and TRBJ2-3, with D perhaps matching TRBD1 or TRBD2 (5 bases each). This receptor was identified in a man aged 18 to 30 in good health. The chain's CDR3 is CAISEGLGEDTQYF. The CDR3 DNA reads TGTGCCATCAGTGAGGGGTTGGGGGAAGATACGCAGTATTTT.